This T cell receptor (beta chain) was recorded in a study of blood T cell repertoires in COVID-19. The assay was immunoSEQ multiplex PCR, and TCRdb's table has in-frame clones only and misses some. The sample carries 150,000 to 200,000 clones, 65% to 85% recorded once. Living in about two dozen US areas, the participants were between about 18 and 100 years of age. Categorization into cohorts depended on clinical history that participants reported. The V gene lost 8 bases and the J gene lost 1 base, with 18 bases spanning the gap. Germline V gene sequence: CDR1 SGHNT, CDR2 YYREEE (reference sequence). The CDR3 consists of 16 residues.

This TCR was recovered from a man aged 35 to 55 who had recovered from COVID-19. The specimen sequenced was PBMCs or T cells enriched from blood (not recorded which). The V call is TRBV5-4, the J call TRBJ1-4; D remains ambiguous. The CDR3 sequence: CASSAGELRTNEKLFF. In DNA, the CDR3 is TGTGCCAGTTCCGCCGGGGAACTAAGAACTAATGAAAAACTGTTTTTT.